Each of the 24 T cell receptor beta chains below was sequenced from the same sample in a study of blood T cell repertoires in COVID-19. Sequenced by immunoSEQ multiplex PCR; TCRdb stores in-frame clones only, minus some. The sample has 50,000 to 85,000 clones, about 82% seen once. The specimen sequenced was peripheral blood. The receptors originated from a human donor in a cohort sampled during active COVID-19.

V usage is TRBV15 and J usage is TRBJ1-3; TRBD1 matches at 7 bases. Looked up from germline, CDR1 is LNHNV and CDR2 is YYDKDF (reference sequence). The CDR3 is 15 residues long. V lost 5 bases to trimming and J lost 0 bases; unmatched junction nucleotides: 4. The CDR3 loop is CATSAGGTSGNTIYF. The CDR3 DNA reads TGTGCCACCAGCGCAGGGGGGACCTCTGGAAACACCATATATTTT.

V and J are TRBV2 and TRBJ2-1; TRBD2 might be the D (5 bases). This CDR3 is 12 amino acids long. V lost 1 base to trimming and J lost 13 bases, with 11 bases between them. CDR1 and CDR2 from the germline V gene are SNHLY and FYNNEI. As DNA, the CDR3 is TGTGCCAGCAGTGAAGAGAGGGCATTACAGTTCTTC. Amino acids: CASSEERALQFF.

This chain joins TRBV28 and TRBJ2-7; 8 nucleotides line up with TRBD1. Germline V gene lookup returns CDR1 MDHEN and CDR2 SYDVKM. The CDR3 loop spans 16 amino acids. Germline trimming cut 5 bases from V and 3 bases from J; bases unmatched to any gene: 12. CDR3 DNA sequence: TGTGCCAGCAGTCCAAGGGGGACAGGTGTAGGCTACGAGCAGTACTTC. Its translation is CASSPRGTGVGYEQYF. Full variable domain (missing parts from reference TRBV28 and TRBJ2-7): DVKVTQSSRYLVKRTGEKVFLECVQDMDHENMFWYRQDPGLGLRLIYFSYDVKMKEKGDIPEGYSVSREKKERFSLILESASTNQTSMYLCASSPRGTGVGYEQYFGPGTRLTVT.

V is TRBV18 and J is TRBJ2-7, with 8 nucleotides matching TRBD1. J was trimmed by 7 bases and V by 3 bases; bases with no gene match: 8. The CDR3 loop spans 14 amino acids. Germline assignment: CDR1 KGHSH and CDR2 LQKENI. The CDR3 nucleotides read TGTGCCAGCTCACCGACCCCAGGGGGCCAAGAGCAGTACTTC. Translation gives CASSPTPGGQEQYF.

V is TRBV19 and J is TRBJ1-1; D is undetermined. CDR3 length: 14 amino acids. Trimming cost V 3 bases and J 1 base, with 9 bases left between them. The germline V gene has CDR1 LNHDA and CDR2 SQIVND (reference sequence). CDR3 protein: CASSIGVSNTEAFF. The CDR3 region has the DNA TGTGCCAGTAGTATCGGGGTATCGAACACTGAAGCTTTCTTT.

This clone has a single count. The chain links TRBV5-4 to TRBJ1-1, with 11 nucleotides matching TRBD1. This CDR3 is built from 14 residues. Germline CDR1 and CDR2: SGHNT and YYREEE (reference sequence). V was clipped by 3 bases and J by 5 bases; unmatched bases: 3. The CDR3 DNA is TGTGCCAGCAGCTCTGGGACAGGGGGTACTGAAGCTTTCTTT. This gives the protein CASSSGTGGTEAFF.

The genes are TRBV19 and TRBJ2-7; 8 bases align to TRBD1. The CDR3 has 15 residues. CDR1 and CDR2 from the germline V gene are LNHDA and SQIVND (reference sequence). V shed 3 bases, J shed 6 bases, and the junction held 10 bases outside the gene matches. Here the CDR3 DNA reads TGTGCCAGTAGTATCACGGGGACAGGAGGAACCGAGCAGTACTTC. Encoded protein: CASSITGTGGTEQYF. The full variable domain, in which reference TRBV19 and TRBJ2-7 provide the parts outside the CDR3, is DGGITQSPKYLFRKEGQNVTLSCEQNLNHDAMYWYRQDPGQGLRLIYYSQIVNDFQKGDIAEGYSVSREKKESFPLTVTSAQKNPTAFYLCASSITGTGGTEQYFGPGTRLTVT.

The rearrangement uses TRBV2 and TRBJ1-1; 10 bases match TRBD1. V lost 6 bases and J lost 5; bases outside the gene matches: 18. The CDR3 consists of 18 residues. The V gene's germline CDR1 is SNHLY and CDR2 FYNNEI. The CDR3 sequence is CASRAGFADRGRGTEAFF. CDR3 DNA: TGTGCCAGCAGGGCCGGTTTCGCCGACAGGGGGCGCGGGACTGAAGCTTTCTTT.

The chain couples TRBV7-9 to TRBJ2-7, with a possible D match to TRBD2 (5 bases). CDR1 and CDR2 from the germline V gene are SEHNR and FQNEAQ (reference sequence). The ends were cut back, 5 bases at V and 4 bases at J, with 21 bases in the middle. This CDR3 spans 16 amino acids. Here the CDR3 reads CASSPYTGMWAYEQYF. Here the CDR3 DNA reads TGTGCCAGCAGCCCCTATACGGGAATGTGGGCTTACGAGCAGTACTTC.

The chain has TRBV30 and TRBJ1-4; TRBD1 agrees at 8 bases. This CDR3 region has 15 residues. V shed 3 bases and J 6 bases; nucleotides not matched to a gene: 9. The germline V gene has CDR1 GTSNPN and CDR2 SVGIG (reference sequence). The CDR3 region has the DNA TGTGCCTGGAGCCCATACGGACAGGGCGATGAAAAACTGTTTTTT. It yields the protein CAWSPYGQGDEKLFF.

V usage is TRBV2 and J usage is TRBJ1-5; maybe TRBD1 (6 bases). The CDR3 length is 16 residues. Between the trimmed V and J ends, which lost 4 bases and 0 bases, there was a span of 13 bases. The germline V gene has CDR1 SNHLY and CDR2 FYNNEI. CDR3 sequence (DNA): TGTGCCAGCAGTGCCCTCCGGGACATTAGCAATCAGCCCCAGCATTTT. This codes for CASSALRDISNQPQHF.

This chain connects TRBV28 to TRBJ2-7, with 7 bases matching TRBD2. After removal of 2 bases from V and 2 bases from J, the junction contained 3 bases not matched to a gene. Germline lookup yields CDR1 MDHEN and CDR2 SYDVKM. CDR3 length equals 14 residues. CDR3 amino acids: CASSLGGGAYEQYF. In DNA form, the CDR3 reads TGTGCCAGCAGTTTAGGCGGGGGAGCCTACGAGCAGTACTTC.

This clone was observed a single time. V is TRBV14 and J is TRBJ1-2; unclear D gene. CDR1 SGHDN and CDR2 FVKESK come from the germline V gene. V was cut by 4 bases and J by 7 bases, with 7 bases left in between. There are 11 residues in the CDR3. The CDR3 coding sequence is TGTGCCAGCAGCCCCGGGTTTGGCTACACCTTC. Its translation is CASSPGFGYTF.

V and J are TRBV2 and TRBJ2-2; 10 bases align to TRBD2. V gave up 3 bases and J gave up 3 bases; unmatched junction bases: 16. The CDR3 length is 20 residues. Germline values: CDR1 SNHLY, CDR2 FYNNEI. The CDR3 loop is CASSDFPSGRAGKDTGELFF. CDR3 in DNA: TGTGCCAGCAGTGATTTCCCCAGCGGGAGGGCCGGGAAGGACACCGGGGAGCTGTTTTTT.

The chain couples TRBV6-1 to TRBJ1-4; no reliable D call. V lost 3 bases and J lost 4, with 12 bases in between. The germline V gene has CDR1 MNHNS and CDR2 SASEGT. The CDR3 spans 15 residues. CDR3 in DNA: TGTGCCAGCAGTGAGAATCCGAGAGTTAATGAAAAACTGTTTTTT. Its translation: CASSENPRVNEKLFF.

The CDR3 sequence: CASSPGDRGTEKLFF. The CDR3 DNA is TGTGCCAGCAGCCCTGGAGACAGGGGTACTGAAAAACTGTTTTTT. This chain connects TRBV5-4 to TRBJ1-4; 8 bases are shared with TRBD1. V shed 4 bases, J shed 7 bases, and the junction held 9 bases outside the gene matches. Germline CDR1 and CDR2: SGHNT and YYREEE (reference sequence). The CDR3 is 15 residues long.

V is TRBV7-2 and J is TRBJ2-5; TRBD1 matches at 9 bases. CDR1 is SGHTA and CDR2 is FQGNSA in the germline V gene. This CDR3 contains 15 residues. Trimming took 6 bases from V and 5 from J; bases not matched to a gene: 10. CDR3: CASSSRDRVGETQYF. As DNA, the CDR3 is TGTGCCAGCAGTTCCCGGGACAGGGTGGGGGAGACCCAGTACTTC.

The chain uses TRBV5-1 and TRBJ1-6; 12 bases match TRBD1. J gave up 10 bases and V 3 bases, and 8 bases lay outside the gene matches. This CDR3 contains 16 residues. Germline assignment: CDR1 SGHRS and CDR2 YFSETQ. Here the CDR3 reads CASSSGTGGAESPLHF. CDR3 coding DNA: TGCGCCAGCAGCTCTGGGACAGGGGGCGCGGAATCACCCCTCCACTTT.

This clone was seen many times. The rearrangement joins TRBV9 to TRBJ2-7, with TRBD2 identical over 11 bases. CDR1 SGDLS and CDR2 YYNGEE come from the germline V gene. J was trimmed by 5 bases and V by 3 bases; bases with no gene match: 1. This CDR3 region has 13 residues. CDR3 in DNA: TGTGCCAGCAGCGCTAGCGGGAGGAACGAGCAGTACTTC. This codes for CASSASGRNEQYF.

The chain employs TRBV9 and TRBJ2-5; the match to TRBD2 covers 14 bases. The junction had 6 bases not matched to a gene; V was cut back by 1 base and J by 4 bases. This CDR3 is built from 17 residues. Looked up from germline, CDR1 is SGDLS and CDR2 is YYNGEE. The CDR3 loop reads CASSVHGTSGRAETQYF. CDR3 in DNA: TGTGCCAGCAGCGTACATGGGACTAGCGGGAGAGCAGAGACCCAGTACTTC.

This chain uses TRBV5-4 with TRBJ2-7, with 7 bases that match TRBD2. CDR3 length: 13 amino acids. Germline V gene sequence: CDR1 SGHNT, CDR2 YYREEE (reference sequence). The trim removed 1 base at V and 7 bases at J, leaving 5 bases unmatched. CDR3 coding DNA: TGTGCCAGCAGCTTGTACCGGGGAGGGGAGCAGTACTTC. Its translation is CASSLYRGGEQYF.

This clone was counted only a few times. The chain's CDR3 is CASSTRGRGYETQYF. CDR3 nucleotides: TGTGCCAGTAGTACCCGAGGGAGGGGATACGAGACCCAGTACTTC. V gene TRBV19 combines with J gene TRBJ2-5; TRBD2 matches at 7 bases. Germline lookup yields CDR1 LNHDA and CDR2 SQIVND (reference sequence). The CDR3 has 15 residues. V lost 4 bases to trimming and J lost 5 bases; unmatched junction nucleotides: 10.

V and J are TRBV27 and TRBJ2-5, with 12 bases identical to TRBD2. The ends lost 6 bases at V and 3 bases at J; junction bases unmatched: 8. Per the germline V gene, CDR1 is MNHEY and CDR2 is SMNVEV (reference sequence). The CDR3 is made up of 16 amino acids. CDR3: CASRRKTSGREETQYF. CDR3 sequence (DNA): TGTGCCAGCAGGCGAAAGACTAGCGGGAGAGAAGAGACCCAGTACTTC.

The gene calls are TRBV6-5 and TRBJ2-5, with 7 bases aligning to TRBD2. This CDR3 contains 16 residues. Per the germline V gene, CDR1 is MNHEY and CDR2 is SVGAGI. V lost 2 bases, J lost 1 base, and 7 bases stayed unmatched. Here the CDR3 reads CASSYDLGRRQETQYF. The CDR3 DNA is TGTGCCAGCAGTTACGACCTCGGGAGGCGCCAAGAGACCCAGTACTTC.